The next 27 T cell receptor beta chains were all read from a single sample in a study of T cells in Graves' hyperthyroidism and ophthalmopathy. RNA transcripts were the template for amplifying TCR beta CDR3 regions. HTBI primers were the set used in a first-round RT-PCR of the TCR CDR3. TCRdb passed the multiplex PCR reads through MiXCR, listing each CDR3 protein once. The sample lists more than 500,000 distinct CDR3 sequences, about 16% occurring once. Sample: blood. The source of these receptors is a woman under 40 with Graves' ophthalmopathy.

This clonotype was seen many times. The genes are TRBV29-1 and TRBJ2-1; weak D call: TRBD2 (6 bases). Trimming removed 3 bases at V and 0 bases at J, with 9 bases between. CDR3 length: 14 amino acids. Germline V gives CDR1 SQVTM, CDR2 ANQGSEA. The CDR3 loop is CSVDPGSSYNEQFF. The CDR3 coding sequence is TGCAGCGTTGACCCCGGGAGCTCCTACAATGAGCAGTTCTTC.

To note about this clonotype: At one of its ends the junction is not consistent with the germline gene, which may arise from a read error. The V call is TRBV4-1, the J call TRBJ2-3, with D perhaps matching TRBD1 or TRBD2 (6 bases each). The CDR3 spans 15 residues. From germline, CDR1 is MGHRA and CDR2 YSYEKL. The DNA for the CDR3 is TGTGCCAGCAGCCAAGAAGGGGGGACCCCCTTAGGGCAGTATTTT. Translated: CASSQEGGTPLGQYF.

This clonotype was detected many times. The V gene is TRBV7-9, the J gene TRBJ2-7, with D possibly matching TRBD1 (5 bases). The V gene's germline CDR1 is SEHNR and CDR2 FQNEAQ (reference sequence). V lost 4 bases and J 3 bases, leaving 7 bases between the germline ends. CDR3 length equals 12 residues. The DNA for the CDR3 is TGTGCCAGCAGCTCCAGGGACTACGAGCAGTACTTC. This encodes CASSSRDYEQYF.

This clonotype appeared a few times. This chain links TRBV15 with TRBJ1-2; 7 bases match TRBD1. Trimming removed 6 bases from V and 8 bases from J; junction bases left unmatched: 12. CDR1 LNHNV and CDR2 YYDKDF come from the germline V gene (reference sequence). CDR3 size: 14 residues. CDR3 sequence reads: CATREGNKGGGYTF. The CDR3 DNA is TGTGCCACCAGGGAGGGGAATAAAGGGGGCGGCTACACCTTC.

This clonotype was found a few times. The chain combines TRBV20-1 with TRBJ2-1; D remains unclear. The germline V gene has CDR1 DFQATT and CDR2 SNEGSKA (reference sequence). The CDR3 has 16 amino acids. V gave up 1 base and J gave up 0 bases, with 13 bases separating them. The CDR3 loop reads CSARAIYPGSYNEQFF. CDR3 in DNA: TGCAGTGCTAGAGCGATTTACCCCGGCTCCTACAATGAGCAGTTCTTC.

This clonotype was seen at least ten times. CDR3 sequence (DNA): TGTGCCAGCAGCTTCCCAGGGAACAATGAGCAGTTCTTC. As protein: CASSFPGNNEQFF. The chain recombines TRBV7-3 with TRBJ2-1; TRBD1 might be the D (5 bases). The CDR3 runs to 13 residues. Trimming removed 3 bases at V and 5 bases at J, with 8 bases between. Germline CDR1 SGHTA, CDR2 FQGTGA. Variable domain in full (rest from reference TRBV7-3 and TRBJ2-1): GAGVSQTPSNKVTEKGKYVELRCDPISGHTALYWYRQSLGQGPEFLIYFQGTGAADDSGLPNDRFFAVRPEGSVSTLKIQRTERGDSAVYLCASSFPGNNEQFFGPGTRLTVL.

This clonotype was detected once. This may come from a read error, since a much larger clone is one base off. The chain joins TRBV28 to TRBJ1-2, with D hard to call. Per germline, CDR1 MDHEN and CDR2 SYDVKM. This CDR3 contains 15 residues. V shed 4 bases and J shed 2 bases, with 14 bases lying between them. The CDR3: CASSSQKTENYGYTF. CDR3 nucleotide sequence: TGTGCCAGCAGTTCCCAAAAGACTGAAAACTATGGCTACACCTTC.

In its sample, this clonotype was seen a few times. A read error is possible here, since a much larger clone lies one base away. A read error is likely, as this CDR3 ends without the conserved phenylalanine or tryptophan. The rearrangement links TRBV28 to TRBJ1-3; tentative D call: TRBD1 (5 bases). CDR1 and CDR2 (germline): MDHEN, SYDVKM. This CDR3 is 16 amino acids long. The germline V and J ends were trimmed by 5 bases and 4 bases, with 18 bases remaining between them. The CDR3 DNA reads TGTGCCAGCAGTCTCCAGGGTCGAGGGACCGGAAACACCATATATCTT. Its translation is CASSLQGRGTGNTIYL.

The rearrangement joins TRBV20-1 to TRBJ2-2, with TRBD2 matching 7 bases. Germline V lookup: CDR1 DFQATT, CDR2 SNEGSKA (reference sequence). The CDR3 totals 15 residues. Losses at the gene ends were 0 bases for V and 4 bases for J; bases not matched to a gene: 5. The CDR3 DNA follows: TGCAGTGCTAGAGATGGGACTACACCCACCGGGGAGCTGTTTTTT. Translating it yields CSARDGTTPTGELFF.

V and J are TRBV20-1 and TRBJ1-3; no firm D call. The germline gives CDR1 DFQATT, CDR2 SNEGSKA (reference sequence). The CDR3 runs to 16 residues. Trimming took 6 bases from V and 0 from J, leaving 18 bases between them. The CDR3 protein is CSASAEHGDSGNTIYF. The CDR3 DNA sequence: TGCAGTGCAAGCGCCGAACACGGAGACTCTGGAAACACCATATATTTT.

This clonotype has more than one count but fewer than ten. The V call is TRBV19, the J call TRBJ2-2; 7 bases match TRBD1. V lost 10 bases to trimming and J lost 7 bases; unmatched junction nucleotides: 12. Germline V gene sequence: CDR1 LNHDA, CDR2 SQIVND (reference sequence). The CDR3 consists of 14 residues. The chain's CDR3 is CATEVGGAGGELFF. CDR3 bases: TGTGCCACCGAGGTAGGGGGCGCAGGCGGGGAGCTGTTTTTT. Full variable domain (remainder filled in from reference TRBV19 and TRBJ2-2): DGGITQSPKYLFRKEGQNVTLSCEQNLNHDAMYWYRQDPGQGLRLIYYSQIVNDFQKGDIAEGYSVSREKKESFPLTVTSAQKNPTAFYLCATEVGGAGGELFFGEGSRLTVL.

V is TRBV20-1 and J is TRBJ2-7; 7 positions agree with TRBD1. V lost 8 bases, J lost 4 bases, and 11 bases stayed unmatched. The CDR3 loop spans 13 amino acids. CDR1 is DFQATT and CDR2 is SNEGSKA in the germline V gene (reference sequence). The CDR3 reads CSTGTGAGYEQYF. The CDR3 region has the DNA TGCAGTACTGGTACAGGGGCTGGTTACGAGCAGTACTTC.

This clonotype was counted a few times. The chain couples TRBV4-1 to TRBJ2-2; 8 bases are a match to TRBD2. Germline V gene sequence: CDR1 MGHRA, CDR2 YSYEKL. The CDR3 contains 19 residues. The ends lost 1 base at V and 0 bases at J; junction bases unmatched: 10. The CDR3 coding sequence is TGCGCCAGCAGCCAAGCCAAAGGGGAACTAGCGGCGAACACCGGGGAGCTGTTTTTT. Translation gives CASSQAKGELAANTGELFF.

In this sample, this clonotype turned up many times. V and J are TRBV5-8 and TRBJ2-7, with D possibly TRBD1 on 6 matching bases. The CDR3 covers 13 residues. Trimming took 2 bases from V and 3 from J, leaving 9 bases between them. Germline CDR1 reads SGHTS; CDR2 reads YDEGEE. CDR3: CASSFKGDYEQYF. The CDR3 region has the DNA TGTGCCAGCAGCTTCAAGGGGGACTACGAGCAGTACTTC.

This chain connects TRBV4-3 to TRBJ2-7, with D unclear. Per germline, CDR1 LGHNA and CDR2 YSLEER. This CDR3 spans 14 amino acids. V was trimmed by 0 bases and J by 5 bases, leaving 11 bases between them. The CDR3 DNA reads as TGCGCCAGCAGCCAAGATAAATTAGCAAACGAGCAGTACTTC. Its protein is CASSQDKLANEQYF.

The chain employs TRBV4-1 and TRBJ2-7; D gene unclear. V was pared by 0 bases and J by 3 bases, with 24 bases between. Germline-derived CDR1 and CDR2 are MGHRA and YSYEKL. The CDR3 sequence is 19 residues long. The CDR3 is CASSQDGLERVPPFYEQYF. The CDR3 bases are TGCGCCAGCAGCCAAGATGGGCTTGAACGGGTCCCTCCCTTCTACGAGCAGTACTTC.

This clonotype appeared many times. V usage is TRBV28 and J usage is TRBJ1-5; perhaps TRBD1 as D (6 bases). The V end lost 5 bases, the J end lost 3 bases, and 14 bases lay between the germline ends. The CDR3 totals 15 residues. Looked up from germline, CDR1 is MDHEN and CDR2 is SYDVKM. CDR3 loop: CASSQMTGYNQPQHF. The CDR3 DNA reads TGTGCCAGCAGTCAAATGACAGGCTACAATCAGCCCCAGCATTTT.

The rearrangement joins TRBV11-2 to TRBJ2-1; 13 positions match TRBD2. This CDR3 has 18 amino acids. V gave up 1 base and J gave up 1 base; unmatched junction bases: 4. CDR1 is SGHAT and CDR2 is FQNNGV in the germline V gene. The CDR3 reads CASSLGRLAGGSYNEQFF. The CDR3 DNA sequence: TGTGCCAGCAGCTTAGGGAGACTAGCGGGAGGTTCCTACAATGAGCAGTTCTTC.

The sample holds many counts of this clonotype. The V gene is TRBV7-2, the J gene TRBJ2-7, with D possibly matching TRBD2 (6 bases). CDR3 size: 12 residues. V was trimmed by 3 bases and J by 5 bases, leaving 8 bases between them. The V gene's germline CDR1 is SGHTA and CDR2 FQGNSA. The CDR3 sequence: CASSLVADEQYF. CDR3 DNA sequence: TGTGCCAGCAGCTTGGTAGCGGACGAGCAGTACTTC.

This clonotype appeared many times. The chain has TRBV2 and TRBJ1-1; D gene ambiguous. Germline-derived CDR1 and CDR2 are SNHLY and FYNNEI. V was trimmed by 4 bases and J by 3 bases, leaving 9 bases between them. The CDR3 runs 13 residues. The CDR3 is CASSGIVDTEAFF. CDR3 nucleotides: TGTGCCAGCAGTGGAATAGTAGACACTGAAGCTTTCTTT. Variable domain in full (rest from reference TRBV2 and TRBJ1-1): EPEVTQTPSHQVTQMGQEVILRCVPISNHLYFYWYRQILGQKVEFLVSFYNNEISEKSEIFDDQFSVERPDGSNFTLKIRSTKLEDSAMYFCASSGIVDTEAFFGQGTRLTVV.

The table lists this clonotype with many counts. V and J are TRBV6-4 and TRBJ2-1, with 9 bases lining up with TRBD2. Per the germline V gene, CDR1 is MRHNA and CDR2 is SNTAGT. The ends lost 0 bases at V and 5 bases at J; junction bases unmatched: 5. The CDR3 runs to 16 residues. CDR3 region: CASSDSAGGDHNEQFF. DNA of the CDR3: TGTGCCAGCAGTGACTCGGCGGGAGGGGACCACAATGAGCAGTTCTTC.

This clonotype was counted at least ten times. The chain recombines TRBV7-2 with TRBJ2-2; D is undetermined. The length of the CDR3 is 12 residues. Trimming removed 5 bases from V and 5 bases from J, with 6 bases in between. Germline V CDR1 and CDR2: SGHTA, FQGNSA. The CDR3 nucleotides read TGTGCCAGCAGCCGTCTGACCGGGGAGCTGTTTTTT. Protein product: CASSRLTGELFF.

The chain recombines TRBV11-2 with TRBJ2-7, with 9 bases lining up with TRBD1. Germline lookup yields CDR1 SGHAT and CDR2 FQNNGV. CDR3 length: 13 amino acids. V lost 4 bases to trimming and J lost 7 bases; unmatched junction nucleotides: 5. CDR3 in DNA: TGTGCCAGCAGCTGGGACAGGGTCTTGGAGCAGTACTTC. Translated: CASSWDRVLEQYF. Based on the CDR3 plus reference TRBV11-2 and TRBJ2-7, the full variable domain is EAGVAQSPRYKIIEKRQSVAFWCNPISGHATLYWYQQILGQGPKLLIQFQNNGVVDDSQLPKDRFSAERLKGVDSTLKIQPAKLEDSAVYLCASSWDRVLEQYFGPGTRLTVT.

This clonotype came up a few times. The chain is built from TRBV25-1 and TRBJ2-1; TRBD2 matches 7 bases. V dropped 2 bases and J dropped 0; count of bases not matched to a gene: 4. The CDR3 is 16 residues long. From germline, CDR1 is MGHDK and CDR2 SYGVNS. CDR3 nucleotides: TGTGCCAGCAGTGAAACTAGCGCGCGCTCCTACAATGAGCAGTTCTTC. Its translation is CASSETSARSYNEQFF.

The V call is TRBV6-2 or TRBV6-3, the J call TRBJ2-3; a weak D match, TRBD2 (5 bases). The germline V gene encodes CDR1 MNHEY and CDR2 SVGEGT. The CDR3 covers 14 residues. The V end was cut by 4 bases, the J end by 6 bases, with 14 bases between. CDR3 bases: TGTGCCAGCAGTTTAGATGGGAGTAGTGATACGCAGTATTTT. Residues: CASSLDGSSDTQYF.

This clonotype occurred many times. The rearrangement joins TRBV20-1 to TRBJ2-1; 10 positions agree with TRBD2. Germline V gives CDR1 DFQATT, CDR2 SNEGSKA (reference sequence). With V trimmed by 8 bases and J by 6 bases, 10 bases remained unmatched. The CDR3 loop spans 14 amino acids. The DNA for the CDR3 is TGCAGTACTACCAGCGGGAGGGGCAGCAATGAGCAGTTCTTC. Residues: CSTTSGRGSNEQFF.

This clonotype was found many times. The gene calls are TRBV7-2 and TRBJ2-7; 8 nucleotides align to TRBD1. The trim removed 4 bases at V and 1 base at J, leaving 3 bases unmatched. This CDR3 has 14 amino acids. Germline V gene sequence: CDR1 SGHTA, CDR2 FQGNSA. Here the CDR3 DNA reads TGTGCCAGCAGCTCAGGGGGCGATTCCTACGAGCAGTACTTC. Encoded protein: CASSSGGDSYEQYF.